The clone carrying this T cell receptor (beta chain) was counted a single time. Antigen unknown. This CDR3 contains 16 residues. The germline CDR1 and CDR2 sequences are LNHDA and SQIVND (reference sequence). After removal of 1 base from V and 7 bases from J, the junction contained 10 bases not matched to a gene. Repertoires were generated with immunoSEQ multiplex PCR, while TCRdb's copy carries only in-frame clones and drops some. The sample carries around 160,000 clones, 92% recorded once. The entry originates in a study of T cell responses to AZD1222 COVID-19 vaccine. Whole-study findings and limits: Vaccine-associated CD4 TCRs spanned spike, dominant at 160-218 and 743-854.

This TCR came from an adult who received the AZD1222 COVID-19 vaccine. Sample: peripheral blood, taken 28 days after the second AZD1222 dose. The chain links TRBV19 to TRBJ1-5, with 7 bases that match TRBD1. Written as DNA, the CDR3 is TGTGCCAGTAGTATAGTGGGGAGACAGGGTATACAGCCCCAGCATTTT. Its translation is CASSIVGRQGIQPQHF.